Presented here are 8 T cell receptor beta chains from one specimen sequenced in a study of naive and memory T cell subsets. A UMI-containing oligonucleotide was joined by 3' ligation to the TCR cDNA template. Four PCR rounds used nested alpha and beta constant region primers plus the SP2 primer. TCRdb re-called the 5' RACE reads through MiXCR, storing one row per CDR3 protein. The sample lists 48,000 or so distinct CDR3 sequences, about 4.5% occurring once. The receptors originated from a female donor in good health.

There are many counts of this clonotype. CDR3 sequence (DNA): TGTGCCAGTCGAGGACAGGGACCAGGCGGGGAGCTGTTTTTT. Encoded protein: CASRGQGPGGELFF. The V call is TRBV19, the J call TRBJ2-2; 8 bases are shared with TRBD1. This CDR3 has 14 residues. Germline V gene lookup returns CDR1 LNHDA and CDR2 SQIVND (reference sequence). V dropped 8 bases and J dropped 7; count of bases not matched to a gene: 9.

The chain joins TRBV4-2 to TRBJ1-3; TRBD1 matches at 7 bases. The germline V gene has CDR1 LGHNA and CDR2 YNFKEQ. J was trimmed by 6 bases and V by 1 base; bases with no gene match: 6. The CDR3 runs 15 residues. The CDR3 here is CASSQAVRGENTIYF. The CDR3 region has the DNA TGTGCCAGCAGCCAAGCTGTCAGGGGGGAAAACACCATATATTTT.

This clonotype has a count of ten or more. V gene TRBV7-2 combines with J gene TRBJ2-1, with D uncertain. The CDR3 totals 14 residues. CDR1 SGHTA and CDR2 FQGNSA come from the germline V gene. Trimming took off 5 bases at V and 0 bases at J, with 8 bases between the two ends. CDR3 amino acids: CASSLPPSYNEQFF. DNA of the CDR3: TGTGCCAGCAGCCTCCCGCCCTCCTACAATGAGCAGTTCTTC.

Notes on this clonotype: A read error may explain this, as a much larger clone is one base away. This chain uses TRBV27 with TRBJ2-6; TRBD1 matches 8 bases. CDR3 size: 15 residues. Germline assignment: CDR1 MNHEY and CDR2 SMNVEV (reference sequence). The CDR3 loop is CASSSGGYGANVLAF. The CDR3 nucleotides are TGTGCCAGCAGTTCAGGGGGCTATGGGGCCAACGTCCTGGCTTTC.

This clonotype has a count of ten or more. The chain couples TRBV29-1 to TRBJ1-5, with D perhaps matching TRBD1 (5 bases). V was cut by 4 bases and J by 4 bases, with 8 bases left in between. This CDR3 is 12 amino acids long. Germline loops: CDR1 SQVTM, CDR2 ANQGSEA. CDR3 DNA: TGCAGCGTTGGGGGCCGGAATCAGCCCCAGCATTTT. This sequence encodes CSVGGRNQPQHF.

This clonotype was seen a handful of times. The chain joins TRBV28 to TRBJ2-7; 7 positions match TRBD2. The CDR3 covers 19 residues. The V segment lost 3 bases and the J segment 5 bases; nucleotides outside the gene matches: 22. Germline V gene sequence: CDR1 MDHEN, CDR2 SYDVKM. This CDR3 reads CASSFVNSLAGRESHEQYF. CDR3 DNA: TGTGCCAGCAGTTTTGTAAACTCTCTTGCGGGGCGGGAGAGCCACGAGCAGTACTTC.

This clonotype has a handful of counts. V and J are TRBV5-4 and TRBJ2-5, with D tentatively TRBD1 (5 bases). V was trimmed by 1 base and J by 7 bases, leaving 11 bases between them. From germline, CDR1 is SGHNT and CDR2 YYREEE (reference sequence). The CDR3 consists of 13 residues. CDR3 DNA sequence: TGTGCCAGCAGCTTGAGGGGCCCGGGGACCCAGTACTTC. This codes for CASSLRGPGTQYF.

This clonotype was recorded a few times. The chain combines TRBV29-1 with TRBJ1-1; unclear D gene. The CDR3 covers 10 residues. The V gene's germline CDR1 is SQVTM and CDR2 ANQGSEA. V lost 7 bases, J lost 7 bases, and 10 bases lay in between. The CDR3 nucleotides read TGCAGCGCCCAGAACTATGAAGCTTTCTTT. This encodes CSAQNYEAFF.